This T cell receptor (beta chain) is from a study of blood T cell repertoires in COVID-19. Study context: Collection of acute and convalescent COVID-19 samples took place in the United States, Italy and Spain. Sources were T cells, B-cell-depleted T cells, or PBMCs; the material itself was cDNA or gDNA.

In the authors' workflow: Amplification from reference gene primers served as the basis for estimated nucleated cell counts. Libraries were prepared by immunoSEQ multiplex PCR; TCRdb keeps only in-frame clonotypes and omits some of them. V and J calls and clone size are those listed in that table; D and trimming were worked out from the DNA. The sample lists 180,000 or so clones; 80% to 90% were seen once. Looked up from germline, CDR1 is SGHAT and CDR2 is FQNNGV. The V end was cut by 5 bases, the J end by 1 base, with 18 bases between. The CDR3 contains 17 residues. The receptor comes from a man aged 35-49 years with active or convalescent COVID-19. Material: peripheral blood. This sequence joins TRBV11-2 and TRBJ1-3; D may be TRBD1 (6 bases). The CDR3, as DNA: TGTGCCAGCAGCCCAGCCCCGGACAGCTGGTCTGGAAACACCATATATTTT. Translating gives CASSPAPDSWSGNTIYF. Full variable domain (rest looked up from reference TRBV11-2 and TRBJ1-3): EAGVAQSPRYKIIEKRQSVAFWCNPISGHATLYWYQQILGQGPKLLIQFQNNGVVDDSQLPKDRFSAERLKGVDSTLKIQPAKLEDSAVYLCASSPAPDSWSGNTIYFGEGSWLTVV.